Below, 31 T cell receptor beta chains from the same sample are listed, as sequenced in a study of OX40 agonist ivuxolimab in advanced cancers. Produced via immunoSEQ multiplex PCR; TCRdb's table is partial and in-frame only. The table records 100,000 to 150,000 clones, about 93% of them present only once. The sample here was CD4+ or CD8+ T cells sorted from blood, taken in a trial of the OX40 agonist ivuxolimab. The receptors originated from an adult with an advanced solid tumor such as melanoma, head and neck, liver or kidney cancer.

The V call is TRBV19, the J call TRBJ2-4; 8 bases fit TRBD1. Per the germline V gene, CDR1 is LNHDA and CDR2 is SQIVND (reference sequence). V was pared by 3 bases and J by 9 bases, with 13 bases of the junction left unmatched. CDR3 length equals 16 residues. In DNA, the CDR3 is TGTGCCAGTAGTATGGGTTCGACAGGGGAAGGGGTCATTCAGTACTTC. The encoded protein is CASSMGSTGEGVIQYF.

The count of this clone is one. CDR3: CASSIPDRANYGYTF. In nucleotides, the CDR3 is TGTGCCAGTAGTATCCCGGACAGAGCTAACTATGGCTACACCTTC. The chain employs TRBV19 and TRBJ1-2; TRBD1 is a possible D gene (6 bases). Between the trimmed V and J ends, which lost 3 bases and 0 bases, there was a span of 11 bases. Looked up from germline, CDR1 is LNHDA and CDR2 is SQIVND (reference sequence). The CDR3 contains 15 residues.

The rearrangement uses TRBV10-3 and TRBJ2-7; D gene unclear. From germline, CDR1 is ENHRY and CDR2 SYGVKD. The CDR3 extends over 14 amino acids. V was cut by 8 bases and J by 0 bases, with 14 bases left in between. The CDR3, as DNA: TGTGCCATCCGCAACGACGTTAGCTCCTACGAGCAGTACTTC. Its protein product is CAIRNDVSSYEQYF.

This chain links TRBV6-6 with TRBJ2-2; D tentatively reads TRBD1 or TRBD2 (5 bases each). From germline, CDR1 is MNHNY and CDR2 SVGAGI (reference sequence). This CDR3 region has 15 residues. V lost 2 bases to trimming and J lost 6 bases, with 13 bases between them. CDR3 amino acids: CASSYGAAEAGELFF. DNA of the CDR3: TGTGCCAGCAGTTACGGGGCGGCGGAGGCCGGGGAGCTGTTTTTT.

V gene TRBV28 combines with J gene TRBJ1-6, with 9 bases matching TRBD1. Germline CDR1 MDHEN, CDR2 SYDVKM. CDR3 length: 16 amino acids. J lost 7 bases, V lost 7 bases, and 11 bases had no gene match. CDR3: CASTTPGTGKNSPLHF. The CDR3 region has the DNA TGTGCCAGCACCACCCCCGGGACAGGGAAGAATTCACCCCTCCACTTT.

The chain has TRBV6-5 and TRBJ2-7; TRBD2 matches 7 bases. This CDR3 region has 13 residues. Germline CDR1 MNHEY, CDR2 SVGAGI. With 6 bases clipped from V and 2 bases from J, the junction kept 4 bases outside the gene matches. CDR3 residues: CASSTGGTYEQYF. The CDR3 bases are TGTGCCAGCAGCACGGGGGGAACCTACGAGCAGTACTTC.

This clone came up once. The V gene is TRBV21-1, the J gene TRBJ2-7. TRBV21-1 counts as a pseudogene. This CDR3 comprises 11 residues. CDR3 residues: CASSTIRGQYF. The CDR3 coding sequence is TGTGCCAGCAGCACCATCCGTGGGCAGTACTTC.

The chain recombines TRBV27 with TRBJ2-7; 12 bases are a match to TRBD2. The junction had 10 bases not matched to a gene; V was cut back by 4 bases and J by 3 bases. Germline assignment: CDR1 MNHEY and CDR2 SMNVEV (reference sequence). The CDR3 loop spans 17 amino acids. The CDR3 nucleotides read TGTGCCAGCAGTTCTGGACTAGCGGGAAGACGTGGCTACGAGCAGTACTTC. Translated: CASSSGLAGRRGYEQYF.

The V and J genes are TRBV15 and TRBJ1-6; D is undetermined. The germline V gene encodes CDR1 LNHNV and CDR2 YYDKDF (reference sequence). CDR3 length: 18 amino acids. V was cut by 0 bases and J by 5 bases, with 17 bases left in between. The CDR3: CATSREGPLQVDNSPLHF. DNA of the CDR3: TGTGCCACCAGCAGAGAAGGCCCCCTCCAGGTTGATAATTCACCCCTCCACTTT. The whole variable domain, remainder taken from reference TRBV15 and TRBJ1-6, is DAMVIQNPRYQVTQFGKPVTLSCSQTLNHNVMYWYQQKSSQAPKLLFHYYDKDFNNEADTPDNFQSRRPNTSFCFLDIRSPGLGDTAMYLCATSREGPLQVDNSPLHFGNGTRLTVT.

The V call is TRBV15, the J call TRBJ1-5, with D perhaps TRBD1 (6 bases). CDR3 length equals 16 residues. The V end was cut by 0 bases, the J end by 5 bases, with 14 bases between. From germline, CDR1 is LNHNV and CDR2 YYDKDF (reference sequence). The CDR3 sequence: CATSRELQGTYQPQHF. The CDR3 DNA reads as TGTGCCACCAGCAGAGAATTACAGGGAACCTATCAGCCCCAGCATTTT.

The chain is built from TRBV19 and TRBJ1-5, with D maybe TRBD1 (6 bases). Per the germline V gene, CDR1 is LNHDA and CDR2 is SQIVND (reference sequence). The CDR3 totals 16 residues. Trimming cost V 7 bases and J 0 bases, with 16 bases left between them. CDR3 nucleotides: TGTGCCAGTATGAGCGAGGGGGGGTATAGCAATCAGCCCCAGCATTTT. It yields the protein CASMSEGGYSNQPQHF.

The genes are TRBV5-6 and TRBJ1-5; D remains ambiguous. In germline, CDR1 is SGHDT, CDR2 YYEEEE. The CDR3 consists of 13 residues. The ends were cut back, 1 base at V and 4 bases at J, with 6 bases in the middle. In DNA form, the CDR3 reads TGTGCCAGCAGCTTGTACCCGAATCAGCCCCAGCATTTT. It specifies CASSLYPNQPQHF.

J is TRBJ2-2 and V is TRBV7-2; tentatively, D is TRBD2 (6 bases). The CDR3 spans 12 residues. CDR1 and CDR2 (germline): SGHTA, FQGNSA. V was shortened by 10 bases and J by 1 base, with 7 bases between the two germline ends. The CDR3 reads CATGLNTGELFF. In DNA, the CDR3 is TGTGCCACGGGACTGAACACCGGGGAGCTGTTTTTT.

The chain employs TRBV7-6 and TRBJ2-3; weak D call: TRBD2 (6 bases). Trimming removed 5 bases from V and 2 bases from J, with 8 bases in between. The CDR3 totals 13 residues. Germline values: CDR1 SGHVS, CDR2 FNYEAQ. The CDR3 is CASSRTITDTQYF. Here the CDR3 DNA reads TGTGCCAGCAGCCGGACTATCACAGATACGCAGTATTTT. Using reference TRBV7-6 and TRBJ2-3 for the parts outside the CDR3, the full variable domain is GAGVSQSPRYKVTKRGQDVALRCDPISGHVSLYWYRQALGQGPEFLTYFNYEAQQDKSGLPNDRFSAERPEGSISTLTIQRTEQRDSAMYRCASSRTITDTQYFGPGTRLTVL.

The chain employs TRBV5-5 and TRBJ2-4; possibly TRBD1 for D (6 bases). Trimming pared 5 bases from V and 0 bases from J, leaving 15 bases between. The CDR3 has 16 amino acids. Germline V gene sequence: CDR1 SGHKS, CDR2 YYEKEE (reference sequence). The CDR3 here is CASSKSQGLAKNIQYF. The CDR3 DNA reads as TGTGCCAGCAGTAAATCACAGGGTCTAGCCAAAAACATTCAGTACTTC.

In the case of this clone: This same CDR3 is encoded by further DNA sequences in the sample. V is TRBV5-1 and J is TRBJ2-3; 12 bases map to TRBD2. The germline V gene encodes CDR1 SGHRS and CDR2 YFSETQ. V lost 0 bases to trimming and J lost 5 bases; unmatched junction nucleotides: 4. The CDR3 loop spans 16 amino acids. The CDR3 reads CASSLGPSGGEDTQYF. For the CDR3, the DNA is TGCGCCAGCAGCTTGGGTCCTAGCGGGGGGGAAGATACGCAGTATTTT.

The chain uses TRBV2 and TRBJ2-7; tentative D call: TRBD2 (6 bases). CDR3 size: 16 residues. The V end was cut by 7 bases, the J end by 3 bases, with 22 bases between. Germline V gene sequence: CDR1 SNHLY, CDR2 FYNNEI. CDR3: CASTSNLGTANYEQYF. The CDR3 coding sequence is TGTGCCAGCACCTCCAACCTCGGGACTGCCAACTACGAGCAGTACTTC. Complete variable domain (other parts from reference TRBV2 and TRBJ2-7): EPEVTQTPSHQVTQMGQEVILRCVPISNHLYFYWYRQILGQKVEFLVSFYNNEISEKSEIFDDQFSVERPDGSNFTLKIRSTKLEDSAMYFCASTSNLGTANYEQYFGPGTRLTVT.

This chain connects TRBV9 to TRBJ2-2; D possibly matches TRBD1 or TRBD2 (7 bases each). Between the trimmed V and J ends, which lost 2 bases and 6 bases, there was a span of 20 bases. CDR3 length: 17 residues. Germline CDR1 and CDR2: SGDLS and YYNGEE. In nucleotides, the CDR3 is TGTGCCAGCAGCGTCGTCCCCAACAGGGGAGGGGCCGGGGAGCTGTTTTTT. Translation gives CASSVVPNRGGAGELFF.

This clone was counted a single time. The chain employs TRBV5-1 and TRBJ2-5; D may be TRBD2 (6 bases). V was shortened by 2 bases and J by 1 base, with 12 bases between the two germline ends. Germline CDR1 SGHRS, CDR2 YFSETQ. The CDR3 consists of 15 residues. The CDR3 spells CASSLSGLSQETQYF. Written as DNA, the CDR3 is TGCGCCAGCAGCTTATCTGGACTATCCCAAGAGACCCAGTACTTC.

The CDR3 spells CATSPISGSTDEQFF. CDR3 coding DNA: TGTGCCACATCCCCCATTAGCGGGAGTACCGATGAGCAGTTCTTC. The V and J genes are TRBV6-1 and TRBJ2-1; 9 bases are shared with TRBD2. The CDR3 has 15 amino acids. With V trimmed by 10 bases and J by 8 bases, 15 bases remained unmatched. The germline gives CDR1 MNHNS, CDR2 SASEGT.

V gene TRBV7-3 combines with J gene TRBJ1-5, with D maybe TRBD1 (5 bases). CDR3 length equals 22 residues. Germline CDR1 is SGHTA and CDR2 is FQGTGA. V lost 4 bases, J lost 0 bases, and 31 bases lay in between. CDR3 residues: CASSSFAYPTGPNLYSNQPQHF. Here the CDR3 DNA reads TGTGCCAGCAGCTCCTTCGCCTACCCCACAGGTCCCAATCTCTATAGCAATCAGCCCCAGCATTTT.

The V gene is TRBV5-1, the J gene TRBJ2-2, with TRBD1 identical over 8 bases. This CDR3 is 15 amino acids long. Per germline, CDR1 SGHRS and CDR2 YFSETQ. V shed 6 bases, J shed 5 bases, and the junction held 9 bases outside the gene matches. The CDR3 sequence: CASTPGQADTGELFF. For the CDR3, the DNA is TGCGCCAGCACCCCGGGACAGGCGGATACCGGGGAGCTGTTTTTT.

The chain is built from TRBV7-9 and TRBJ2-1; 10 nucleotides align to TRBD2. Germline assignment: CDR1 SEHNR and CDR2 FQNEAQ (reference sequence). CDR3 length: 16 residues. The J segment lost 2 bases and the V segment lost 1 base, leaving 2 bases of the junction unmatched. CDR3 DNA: TGTGCCAGCAGCTTAGAGGGACTAGCGACCTACAATGAGCAGTTCTTC. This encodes CASSLEGLATYNEQFF. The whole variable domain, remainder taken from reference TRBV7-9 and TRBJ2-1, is DTGVSQNPRHKITKRGQNVTFRCDPISEHNRLYWYRQTLGQGPEFLTYFQNEAQLEKSRLLSDRFSAERPKGSFSTLEIQRTEQGDSAMYLCASSLEGLATYNEQFFGPGTRLTVL.

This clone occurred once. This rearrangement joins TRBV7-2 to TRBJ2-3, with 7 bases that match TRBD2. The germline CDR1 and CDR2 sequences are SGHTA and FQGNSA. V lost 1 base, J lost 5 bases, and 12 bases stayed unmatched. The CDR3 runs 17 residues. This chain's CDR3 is CASSLGISGPPEDTQYF. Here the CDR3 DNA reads TGTGCCAGCAGCTTAGGGATTAGCGGGCCCCCGGAAGATACGCAGTATTTT.

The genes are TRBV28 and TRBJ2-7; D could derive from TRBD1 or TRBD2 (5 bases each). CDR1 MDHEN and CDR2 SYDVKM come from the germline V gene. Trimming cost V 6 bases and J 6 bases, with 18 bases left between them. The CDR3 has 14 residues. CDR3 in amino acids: CASRTYGTSGEQYF. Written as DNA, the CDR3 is TGTGCCAGCAGAACCTATGGGACGTCGGGCGAGCAGTACTTC.

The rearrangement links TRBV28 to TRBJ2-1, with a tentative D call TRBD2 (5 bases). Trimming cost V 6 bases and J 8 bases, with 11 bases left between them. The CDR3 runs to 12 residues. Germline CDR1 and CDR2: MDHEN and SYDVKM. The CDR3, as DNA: TGTGCCAGCAGAAAACTAGTGCATGAGCAGTTCTTC. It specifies CASRKLVHEQFF.

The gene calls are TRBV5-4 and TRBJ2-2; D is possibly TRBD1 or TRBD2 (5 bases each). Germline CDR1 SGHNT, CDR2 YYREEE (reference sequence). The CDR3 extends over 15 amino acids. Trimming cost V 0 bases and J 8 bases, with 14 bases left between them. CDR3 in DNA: TGTGCCAGCAGCTTGGAGGGGAGAGGACTTGGGGAGCTGTTTTTT. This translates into CASSLEGRGLGELFF.

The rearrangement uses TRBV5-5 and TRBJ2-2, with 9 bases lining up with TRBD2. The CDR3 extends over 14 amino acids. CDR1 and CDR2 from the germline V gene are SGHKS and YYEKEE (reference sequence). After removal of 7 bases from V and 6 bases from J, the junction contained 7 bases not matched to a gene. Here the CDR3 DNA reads TGTGCCAGCCGTAATAGCGGGAGCGCCGGGGAGCTGTTTTTT. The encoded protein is CASRNSGSAGELFF. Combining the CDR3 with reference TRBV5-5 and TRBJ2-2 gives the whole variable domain DAGVTQSPTHLIKTRGQQVTLRCSPISGHKSVSWYQQVLGQGPQFIFQYYEKEERGRGNFPDRFSARQFPNYSSELNVNALLLGDSALYLCASRNSGSAGELFFGEGSRLTVL.

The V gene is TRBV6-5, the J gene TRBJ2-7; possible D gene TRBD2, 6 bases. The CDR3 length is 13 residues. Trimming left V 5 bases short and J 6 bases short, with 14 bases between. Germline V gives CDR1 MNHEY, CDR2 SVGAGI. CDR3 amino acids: CASSRGSVVEQYF. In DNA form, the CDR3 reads TGTGCCAGCAGTCGGGGGTCCGTTGTCGAGCAGTACTTC.

The CDR3 nucleotides read TGTGCCAGCAGCGTAACACAGGGGAGCTCCTACAATGAGCAGTTCTTC. Protein: CASSVTQGSSYNEQFF. This chain connects TRBV9 to TRBJ2-1, with TRBD1 identical over 7 bases. Germline V gives CDR1 SGDLS, CDR2 YYNGEE. Trimming took 1 base from V and 0 from J; bases not matched to a gene: 4. The CDR3 extends over 16 amino acids.

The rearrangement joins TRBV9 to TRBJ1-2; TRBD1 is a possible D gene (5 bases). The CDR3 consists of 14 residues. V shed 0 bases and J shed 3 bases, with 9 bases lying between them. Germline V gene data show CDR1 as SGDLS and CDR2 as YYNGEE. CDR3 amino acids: CASSVVGTDYGYTF. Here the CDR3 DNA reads TGTGCCAGCAGCGTAGTTGGGACGGACTATGGCTACACCTTC.